Below are 4 T cell receptor beta chains sequenced from a single sample in a study of blood T cell repertoires in COVID-19. The repertoire was sequenced with immunoSEQ multiplex PCR; TCRdb's copy has only in-frame clones and lacks some. The sample shows approximately 220,000 clones, roughly 84% of them seen only once. The sample taken for sequencing was PBMCs or T cells enriched from blood (not recorded which). The receptors originated from a woman aged 40 to 50 who had recovered from COVID-19.

The V call is TRBV7-9, the J call TRBJ2-2; no clear D. V shed 5 bases and J shed 1 base, with 8 bases lying between them. The germline V gene encodes CDR1 SEHNR and CDR2 FQNEAQ (reference sequence). CDR3 length: 14 residues. CDR3 in amino acids: CASSPYKNTGELFF. CDR3 sequence (DNA): TGTGCCAGCAGCCCGTACAAGAACACCGGGGAGCTGTTTTTT.

V and J are TRBV6-1 and TRBJ2-7, with D perhaps matching TRBD2 (6 bases). V was cut by 0 bases and J by 2 bases, with 14 bases left in between. The CDR3 has 16 residues. The germline V gene has CDR1 MNHNS and CDR2 SASEGT. CDR3 nucleotides: TGTGCCAGCAGTGAAGCTTGGCGGGAAATCCCCTACGAGCAGTACTTC. Amino acid sequence: CASSEAWREIPYEQYF.

Comments on this clone: This sample includes further DNA sequences coding for the same CDR3. V is TRBV7-9 and J is TRBJ2-2, with 11 bases matching TRBD2. V lost 4 bases and J lost 3; bases outside the gene matches: 1. This CDR3 is built from 15 residues. Germline loops: CDR1 SEHNR, CDR2 FQNEAQ (reference sequence). The CDR3 nucleotides are TGTGCCAGCAGCTCGACTAGCGGGGACACCGGGGAGCTGTTTTTT. Translated: CASSSTSGDTGELFF.

The J gene is TRBJ1-6, the V gene TRBV19, with 10 positions matching TRBD1. The CDR3 has 17 residues. In germline, CDR1 is LNHDA, CDR2 SQIVND (reference sequence). The J segment lost 7 bases and the V segment lost 6 bases, leaving 12 bases of the junction unmatched. CDR3 sequence: CASRPEAGQGLNSPLHF. The CDR3 nucleotides read TGTGCCAGTAGGCCCGAGGCGGGACAGGGGTTAAATTCACCCCTCCACTTT.